The next 11 T cell receptor beta chains were all read from a single sample in a study of CD8 T cells in Susac syndrome. cDNA came from roughly 0.47 to 1 ug RNA primed by random hexamers. Each CDR3 protein gets one entry after TCRdb re-called the immunoSEQ multiplex PCR reads with MiXCR. Of a few hundred thousand distinct CDR3 sequences listed, 75% to 90% are singletons. Sequencing was performed on CD8+ T cells from PBMCs. The receptors come from a human donor with multiple sclerosis.

This rearrangement joins TRBV20-1 to TRBJ1-2; D remains unclear. The CDR3 totals 14 residues. CDR1 DFQATT and CDR2 SNEGSKA come from the germline V gene (reference sequence). Trimming stripped 0 bases from V and 4 bases from J, with 12 bases between. In DNA form, the CDR3 reads TGCAGTGCTAGAGATATCGGTGGTCCCTATGGCTACACCTTC. Amino acid sequence: CSARDIGGPYGYTF.

The rearrangement links TRBV6-1 to TRBJ1-1; TRBD1 aligns across 8 bases. The CDR3 contains 15 residues. The germline V gene has CDR1 MNHNS and CDR2 SASEGT. V gave up 4 bases and J gave up 7 bases; unmatched junction bases: 11. The CDR3 coding sequence is TGTGCCAGCAGTGTGGGGACAGGAGTGAAAGGTGAAGCTTTCTTT. Its translation is CASSVGTGVKGEAFF.

This chain links TRBV25-1 with TRBJ2-3; 7 nucleotides align to TRBD1. Germline-derived CDR1 and CDR2 are MGHDK and SYGVNS. The CDR3 length is 15 residues. V lost 4 bases and J lost 2; bases outside the gene matches: 6. CDR3 DNA: TGTGCCAGCAGTGGACCAGACAGGGACACAGATACGCAGTATTTT. Translated: CASSGPDRDTDTQYF.

The chain uses TRBV12-5 and TRBJ1-1; D unresolved. V lost 0 bases and J lost 6, with 5 bases in between. Germline V gives CDR1 LGHNT, CDR2 FRNRAP. The CDR3 spans 12 residues. CDR3 region: CASGLVLAEAFF. The CDR3 bases are TGTGCTAGTGGTTTGGTATTGGCTGAAGCTTTCTTT.

This clonotype was seen only a few times. V usage is TRBV7-9 and J usage is TRBJ1-2, with D perhaps TRBD1 (6 bases). Trimming shortened V by 5 bases and J by 1 base, and 17 bases separated the two germline ends. This CDR3 contains 16 residues. The germline gives CDR1 SEHNR, CDR2 FQNEAQ (reference sequence). CDR3 in amino acids: CASSKYDRLDNYGYTF. DNA for the CDR3: TGTGCCAGCAGCAAATATGACAGGCTGGATAACTATGGCTACACCTTC.

The chain couples TRBV6-5 to TRBJ2-3, with 9 bases lining up with TRBD2. In germline, CDR1 is MNHEY, CDR2 SVGAGI. The CDR3 spans 15 residues. Unmatched junction bases numbered 5, after V lost 6 bases and J lost 1 base. In DNA form, the CDR3 reads TGTGCCAGCAGACTTAGCGGGAGTGGCACAGATACGCAGTATTTT. This translates into CASRLSGSGTDTQYF.

V is TRBV3-1 and J is TRBJ1-4; tentative D call: TRBD1 (5 bases). CDR1 and CDR2 (germline): LGHDT, YNNKEL (reference sequence). The CDR3 loop spans 14 amino acids. V was cut by 5 bases and J by 5 bases, with 12 bases left in between. DNA for the CDR3: TGTGCCAGCAGCGTCCGGGACGGGAATGAAAAACTGTTTTTT. Translating it yields CASSVRDGNEKLFF.

The chain combines TRBV20-1 with TRBJ2-1; TRBD2 is a possible D gene (6 bases). Trimming took 2 bases from V and 1 from J, leaving 9 bases between them. CDR1 and CDR2 from the germline V gene are DFQATT and SNEGSKA (reference sequence). The CDR3 loop spans 14 amino acids. CDR3: CSARWRDSYNEQFF. DNA for the CDR3: TGCAGTGCTAGATGGCGGGATTCCTACAATGAGCAGTTCTTC.

V is TRBV2 and J is TRBJ2-7; D ambiguous. The CDR3 contains 13 residues. Germline loops: CDR1 SNHLY, CDR2 FYNNEI. Trimming cost V 2 bases and J 7 bases, with 12 bases left between them. Here the CDR3 reads CASSELALQEQYF. The CDR3 nucleotides are TGTGCCAGCAGTGAATTGGCCCTACAGGAGCAGTACTTC.

This clonotype was found once. The chain links TRBV30 to TRBJ2-7, with D possibly being TRBD1 (6 bases). The CDR3 sequence is 14 residues long. Germline V gene lookup returns CDR1 GTSNPN and CDR2 SVGIG (reference sequence). V lost 5 bases and J 2 bases, leaving 16 bases between the germline ends. The CDR3 DNA reads as TGTGCCTGGGGGTCCTACAGGGTCGCCTACGAGCAGTACTTC. It is translated as CAWGSYRVAYEQYF. Supplemented by reference TRBV30 and TRBJ2-7, the full variable domain reads SQTIHQWPATLVQPVGSPLSLECTVEGTSNPNLYWYRQAAGRGLQLLFYSVGIGQISSEVPQNLSASRPQDRQFILSSKKLLLSDSGFYLCAWGSYRVAYEQYFGPGTRLTVT.

The chain carries TRBV13 and TRBJ2-3; 9 nucleotides line up with TRBD2. Trimming removed 5 bases from V and 2 bases from J; junction bases left unmatched: 14. This CDR3 comprises 18 residues. In germline, CDR1 is PRHDT, CDR2 FYEKMQ (reference sequence). CDR3: CASSPNRLLAGHTDTQYF. CDR3 sequence (DNA): TGTGCCAGCAGCCCTAACCGCTTACTAGCGGGCCACACAGATACGCAGTATTTT.